What follows describes a single T cell receptor beta chain. In the source study's methods: Estimation of nucleated cell counts was performed using reference gene primer amplification. TCRdb's table, derived via immunoSEQ multiplex PCR, lists solely in-frame clones and lacks some. The V and J calls and clone size were taken over from that table, and D and trimming were inferred from the DNA. The sample gives some 180,000 clones, more than 70% of which show up once; over 15% is in the top ten. The data originate from a study of blood T cell repertoires in COVID-19. Background on the study: The analysed material was cDNA or gDNA that came from T cells, B-cell-depleted T cells, or PBMCs.

Germline CDR1 reads MNHEY; CDR2 reads SVGEGT. V gave up 0 bases and J gave up 2 bases, with 8 bases separating them. The CDR3 contains 14 residues. Seattle researchers signed up patients amid active infection and tracked them longitudinally. The source material was peripheral blood. The source is a man aged 50 to 60 with COVID-19, enrolled during active disease. V gene TRBV6-2 or TRBV6-3 combines with J gene TRBJ2-7; weak D call: TRBD1 (6 bases). The CDR3: CASSYSDRPYEQYF. CDR3 in DNA: TGTGCCAGCAGTTACTCCGACAGGCCCTACGAGCAGTACTTC.